This TCR beta chain was observed in a study of blood T cell repertoires in COVID-19. In the study overall: The study drew acute and convalescent COVID-19 samples from the United States, Italy and Spain. Sources were T cells, B-cell-depleted T cells, or PBMCs; the material itself was cDNA or gDNA.

Trimming at V came to 5 bases and at J to 4 bases, leaving 3 bases not matched to a gene. The CDR3 has 15 amino acids. Per the germline V gene, CDR1 is MNHEY and CDR2 is SVGEGT. Profiling relied on immunoSEQ multiplex PCR, and the TCRdb table lists in-frame clones only, not all of them. The data show under 300,000 clones, 75% to 90% seen once. Symptom resolution, clearance, or two negative PCRs marked donors in Cohort 3 as recovered. Sample: PBMCs or T cells enriched from blood (not recorded which). The sequence was collected from a woman aged 50 to 60 who had recovered from COVID-19. This chain joins TRBV6-2 or TRBV6-3 and TRBJ2-5, with 14 bases that match TRBD2. The CDR3 reads CASSTGTSGRETQYF. The CDR3 DNA reads TGTGCCAGCAGTACCGGGACTAGCGGGAGAGAGACCCAGTACTTC.